This is a list of T cell receptor beta chains from one sample in a study of shared clonotypes between healthy human individuals. TCRdb keeps only in-frame clones here, not all; method: immunoSEQ multiplex PCR. The table includes roughly 650,000 clones, approximately 96% detected once. Material for sequencing was naive CD8+ T cells sorted from blood. These receptors were obtained from a woman in her twenties or thirties in good health. CDR3s include the opening cysteine and the closing phenylalanine or tryptophan. The order of the fields is J gene, V gene, CDR3 protein.

TRBJ2-5,TRBV7-9,CASSRKETQYF
TRBJ1-1,TRBV2,CASSDRGRGAFF
TRBJ1-1,TRBV7-2,CASSTRESVNTEAFF
TRBJ1-5,TRBV15,CATSRDRGKTQPQHF
TRBJ2-5,TRBV27,CASSPGTSGRAGETQYF
TRBJ1-2,TRBV7-9,CASSNWDRINYGYTF
TRBJ1-4,TRBV11-2,CASSFTGAEEKLFF
TRBJ2-1,TRBV27,CASSFTMLDEQFF
TRBJ1-5,TRBV19,CASSFGTYSNQPQHF
TRBJ2-1,TRBV9,CASSVDFSYNEQFF
TRBJ1-3,TRBV13,CASSPDRRSSGNTIYF
TRBJ2-2,TRBV28,CASTPLASGRAGELFF
TRBJ2-3,TRBV2,CASRGTDSTDTQYF
TRBJ2-7,TRBV4-2,CASSLASPSLGYEQYF
TRBJ2-5,TRBV5-1,CASSLDVGTSWETQYF
TRBJ1-5,TRBV10-2,CASTPDGQYNQPQHF
TRBJ1-2,TRBV29-1,CSAARAGDYGYTF
TRBJ2-7,TRBV7-6,CASSSGPSYEQYF
TRBJ1-6,TRBV6-5,CASSYLYASYNSPLHF
TRBJ2-7,TRBV21-1,CASSHGGPKYF
TRBJ2-7,TRBV19,CASSIVEGYEQYF
NA,TRBV7-2,CASSPPVWREGDYEQYF
TRBJ2-3,TRBV15,CATSRDSLAGVQDTQYF
TRBJ2-7,TRBV11-2,CASSLEFRGLAPDEQYF
TRBJ2-7,TRBV27,CASSLRGAYEQYF
TRBJ2-3,TRBV27,CASSPGTSGSSDTQYF
TRBJ1-5,TRBV19,CASSNRTGERYSNQPQHF
TRBJ1-5,TRBV27,CASSPGGAKQPQHF
TRBJ2-6,TRBV9,CASSVAIEFSGANVLTF
TRBJ2-7,TRBV27,CASSLFSGIHDEQYF
TRBJ2-5,TRBV7-7,CASSLERGQETQYF
TRBJ2-7,TRBV27,CASSWTATYEQYF
TRBJ2-5,TRBV13,CASSRRGTQETQYF
TRBJ2-7,TRBV30,CAWSLDAYEQYF
TRBJ1-1,TRBV5-1,CASSLILRETEAFF
TRBJ2-2,TRBV27,CASSPTNTGELFF
TRBJ2-7,TRBV5-4,CASSGQGDEQYF
TRBJ2-7,TRBV27,CASSSTAIGSYEQYF
TRBJ2-3,TRBV5-4,CASSLTENTDTQYF
TRBJ2-7,TRBV27,CASSARDRPYEQYF
TRBJ2-3,TRBV7-9,CASSFGEDTQYF
TRBJ2-3,TRBV7-9,CASSGRTEHTDTQYF
TRBJ2-7,TRBV5-1,CASSLVNSGRLTYEQYF
TRBJ1-1,TRBV19,CASSILGYTEAFF
TRBJ2-7,TRBV9,CASSVGAAASYEQYF
TRBJ2-1,TRBV15,CATSSLGREGYNEQFF
TRBJ2-4,TRBV28,CASRPGVQNIQYF
TRBJ1-1,TRBV5-4,CASFGGGGMNTEAFF
TRBJ1-3,TRBV28,CASSGTGLGNTIYF
NA,TRBV30,CAWSPLVDEQYF
TRBJ2-1,TRBV27,CASSPGQGTSGSNEQFF
TRBJ2-2,TRBV29-1,CSVVTVMNTGELFF
TRBJ1-1,TRBV28,CASSLVGLGTEAFF
TRBJ2-7,TRBV5-6,CASSWGVGSGRPYEQYF
TRBJ1-2,TRBV30,CAWRGRTVAYSGYTF